This T cell receptor beta chain derives from a study of control samples from healthy donors and cancer patients. TCRdb's copy holds only in-frame clones and misses some; the assay was immunoSEQ multiplex PCR. The sample shows 90,000 to 130,000 clones, approximately 80% of them seen only once. The CDR3 loop spans 14 amino acids. The germline CDR1 and CDR2 sequences are MNHEY and SVGAGI. Trimming shortened V by 2 bases and J by 7 bases, and 12 bases separated the two germline ends. Sequenced sample: blood. The rearrangement uses TRBV6-5 and TRBJ1-5; tentatively, D is TRBD1 (6 bases). The TCR comes from a man between 18 and 35 years old in good health. The CDR3 DNA follows: TGTGCCAGCAGTTACGCAACAGGGTGGCAGCCCCAGCATTTT. Protein sequence: CASSYATGWQPQHF.